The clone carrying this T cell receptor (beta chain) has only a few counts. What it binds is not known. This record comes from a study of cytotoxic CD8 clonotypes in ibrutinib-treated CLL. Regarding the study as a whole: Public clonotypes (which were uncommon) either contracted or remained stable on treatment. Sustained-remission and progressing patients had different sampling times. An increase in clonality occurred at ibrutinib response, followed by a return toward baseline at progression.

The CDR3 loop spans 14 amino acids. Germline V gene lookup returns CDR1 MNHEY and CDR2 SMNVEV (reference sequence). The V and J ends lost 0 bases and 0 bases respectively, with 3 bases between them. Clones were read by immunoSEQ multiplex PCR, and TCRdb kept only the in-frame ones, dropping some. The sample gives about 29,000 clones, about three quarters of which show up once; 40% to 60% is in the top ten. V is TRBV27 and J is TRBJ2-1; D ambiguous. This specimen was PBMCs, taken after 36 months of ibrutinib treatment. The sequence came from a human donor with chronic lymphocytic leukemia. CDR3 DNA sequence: TGTGCCAGCAGTTTATCTCGCTCCTACAATGAGCAGTTCTTC. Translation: CASSLSRSYNEQFF.